Presented here are 17 T cell receptor beta chains from one specimen sequenced in a study of lymphopenia after photon versus proton radiotherapy. TCRdb's table, derived via immunoSEQ multiplex PCR, lists solely in-frame clones and lacks some. There are approximately 160,000 clones in the sample; 88% occur only once, and about 4.3% lies in the top ten. Here the sequenced sample was peripheral blood, taken from a patient treated with photon-based radiotherapy. These receptors all come from a man aged 50-60 years with gastric cancer.

The gene calls are TRBV5-1 and TRBJ1-2; TRBD1 aligns across 7 bases. The junction had 8 bases not matched to a gene; V was cut back by 4 bases and J by 8 bases. CDR1 is SGHRS and CDR2 is YFSETQ in the germline V gene. CDR3 length: 13 residues. The CDR3 DNA sequence: TGCGCCAGCAGCCAAAGACAGGGAGTGGGCTACACCTTC. It encodes CASSQRQGVGYTF.

V is TRBV19 and J is TRBJ2-2, with TRBD2 identical over 7 bases. Trimming removed 5 bases from V and 4 bases from J; junction bases left unmatched: 13. The length of the CDR3 is 17 residues. Germline loops: CDR1 LNHDA, CDR2 SQIVND (reference sequence). DNA for the CDR3: TGTGCCAGTAGTCGGAGTCTAGCGGAGGGGAGCACCGGGGAGCTGTTTTTT. This translates into CASSRSLAEGSTGELFF.

Points on this clone: The same CDR3 is also encoded by other DNA sequences in this sample. The chain has TRBV7-9 and TRBJ1-1; D gene uncertain. Looked up from germline, CDR1 is SEHNR and CDR2 is FQNEAQ (reference sequence). CDR3 length equals 11 residues. Trimming stripped 6 bases from V and 0 bases from J, with 2 bases between. The CDR3 DNA follows: TGTGCCAGCAGTTTGAACACTGAAGCTTTCTTT. Translated: CASSLNTEAFF.

This chain uses TRBV5-1 with TRBJ2-7, with 10 nucleotides matching TRBD1. Per germline, CDR1 SGHRS and CDR2 YFSETQ. The CDR3 has 17 amino acids. V was clipped by 0 bases and J by 4 bases; unmatched bases: 10. The CDR3 bases are TGCGCCAGCAGCTTGGAAGGACCGACAGGGGGCTTGTACGAGCAGTACTTC. Its translation is CASSLEGPTGGLYEQYF.

The sample holds a few counts of this clone. The chain is built from TRBV6-6 and TRBJ2-2, with 7 bases identical to TRBD1. The J segment lost 4 bases and the V segment lost 6 bases, leaving 2 bases of the junction unmatched. This CDR3 comprises 13 residues. CDR1 is MNHNY, CDR2 SVGAGI, per germline (reference sequence). In DNA, the CDR3 is TGTGCCAGCAGCCGACAGGGCACCGGGGAGCTGTTTTTT. The encoded protein is CASSRQGTGELFF.

This chain connects TRBV5-4 to TRBJ1-2; D not resolved. Germline loops: CDR1 SGHNT, CDR2 YYREEE (reference sequence). Trimming shortened V by 4 bases and J by 11 bases, and 15 bases separated the two germline ends. The length of the CDR3 is 12 residues. Written as DNA, the CDR3 is TGTGCCAGCAGCGCATACGTAGGAGGTTACACCTTC. This translates into CASSAYVGGYTF.

V usage is TRBV5-4 and J usage is TRBJ1-1; D is possibly TRBD1 (6 bases). The CDR3 totals 12 residues. Trimming left V 0 bases short and J 11 bases short, with 11 bases between. Germline values: CDR1 SGHNT, CDR2 YYREEE (reference sequence). DNA of the CDR3: TGTGCCAGCAGCTTGGACAGGGTGGGTGCTTTCTTT. Its protein product is CASSLDRVGAFF. Combining the CDR3 with reference TRBV5-4 and TRBJ1-1 gives the whole variable domain ETGVTQSPTHLIKTRGQQVTLRCSSQSGHNTVSWYQQALGQGPQFIFQYYREEENGRGNFPPRFSGLQFPNYSSELNVNALELDDSALYLCASSLDRVGAFFGQGTRLTVV.

CDR3 sequence reads: CASSLKRGRTGELFF. The DNA of the CDR3 is TGTGCCAGCAGCCTGAAGCGGGGTAGGACCGGGGAGCTGTTTTTT. The chain combines TRBV7-2 with TRBJ2-2; TRBD2 matches at 7 bases. CDR1 is SGHTA, CDR2 FQGNSA, per germline. J was trimmed by 5 bases and V by 5 bases; bases with no gene match: 8. The CDR3 is 15 residues long.

J is TRBJ1-3 and V is TRBV5-6; possible D gene TRBD1, 6 bases. The CDR3 extends over 16 amino acids. CDR1 is SGHDT and CDR2 is YYEEEE in the germline V gene. V was clipped by 2 bases and J by 0 bases, with 12 bases between them. CDR3 sequence reads: CASSFPGQNSGNTIYF. The CDR3 nucleotides are TGTGCCAGCAGCTTCCCCGGACAGAACTCTGGAAACACCATATATTTT.

This chain links TRBV15 with TRBJ2-2; no clear D gene. Germline CDR1 and CDR2: LNHNV and YYDKDF (reference sequence). The CDR3 is 13 amino acids. V gave up 0 bases and J gave up 6 bases, with 5 bases separating them. The CDR3 DNA sequence: TGTGCCACCAGCAGAGATGCGGCCGGGGAGCTGTTTTTT. It translates to CATSRDAAGELFF.

V is TRBV7-9 and J is TRBJ2-6, with 8 bases lining up with TRBD1. CDR1 is SEHNR, CDR2 FQNEAQ, per germline (reference sequence). V was pared by 5 bases and J by 0 bases, with 6 bases of the junction left unmatched. This CDR3 is built from 17 residues. In DNA form, the CDR3 reads TGTGCCAGCAGCGGAGGGACAGGATACTCTGGGGCCAACGTCCTGACTTTC. It translates to CASSGGTGYSGANVLTF. The variable domain in full, completed from reference TRBV7-9 and TRBJ2-6, reads DTGVSQNPRHKITKRGQNVTFRCDPISEHNRLYWYRQTLGQGPEFLTYFQNEAQLEKSRLLSDRFSAERPKGSFSTLEIQRTEQGDSAMYLCASSGGTGYSGANVLTFGAGSRLTVL.

The chain couples TRBV7-2 to TRBJ2-1; D may be TRBD2 (6 bases). V dropped 5 bases and J dropped 4 bases, with 15 bases sitting between them. This CDR3 is 15 amino acids long. Per the germline V gene, CDR1 is SGHTA and CDR2 is FQGNSA. DNA for the CDR3: TGTGCCAGCAGCCCCGGGGACTGGGGATACAATGAGCAGTTCTTC. Encoded protein: CASSPGDWGYNEQFF.

This clone was seen more than once but under ten times. V gene TRBV11-2 combines with J gene TRBJ1-1; D gene uncertain. V was cut by 5 bases and J by 1 base, with 8 bases left in between. The CDR3 runs to 13 residues. The germline gives CDR1 SGHAT, CDR2 FQNNGV. CDR3 in amino acids: CASSQQRNTEAFF. The CDR3 coding sequence is TGTGCCAGCAGCCAGCAGAGGAACACTGAAGCTTTCTTT.

This chain joins TRBV27 and TRBJ1-2; D might be TRBD1 (6 bases). This CDR3 contains 16 residues. V lost 7 bases, J lost 3 bases, and 21 bases lay in between. Germline V gives CDR1 MNHEY, CDR2 SMNVEV (reference sequence). CDR3 amino acids: CASTTLQGQNYYGYTF. The CDR3 DNA sequence: TGTGCCAGCACCACCCTGCAGGGGCAGAACTACTATGGCTACACCTTC.

The rearrangement uses TRBV10-3 and TRBJ1-5; perhaps TRBD1 as D (5 bases). Germline CDR1 and CDR2: ENHRY and SYGVKD. The length of the CDR3 is 16 residues. The ends were cut back, 6 bases at V and 3 bases at J, with 18 bases in the middle. The CDR3 spells CAISLGPLGNNQPQHF. CDR3 bases: TGTGCCATCAGCCTGGGACCTTTAGGCAACAATCAGCCCCAGCATTTT.

This rearrangement joins TRBV19 to TRBJ1-2, with 8 bases identical to TRBD1. V shed 4 bases, J shed 7 bases, and the junction held 5 bases outside the gene matches. CDR3 length: 13 residues. Germline V lookup: CDR1 LNHDA, CDR2 SQIVND (reference sequence). The chain's CDR3 is CASSTGQGRGYTF. The CDR3 DNA follows: TGTGCCAGTAGTACTGGACAGGGCCGTGGCTACACCTTC. Complete variable domain (other parts from reference TRBV19 and TRBJ1-2): DGGITQSPKYLFRKEGQNVTLSCEQNLNHDAMYWYRQDPGQGLRLIYYSQIVNDFQKGDIAEGYSVSREKKESFPLTVTSAQKNPTAFYLCASSTGQGRGYTFGSGTRLTVV.

The chain combines TRBV28 with TRBJ2-3; D not resolved. CDR1 MDHEN and CDR2 SYDVKM come from the germline V gene. The CDR3 consists of 16 residues. The V and J ends lost 5 bases and 5 bases respectively, with 20 bases between them. The CDR3 sequence is CASSLLETYAVDTQYF. CDR3 in DNA: TGTGCCAGCAGTCTTCTTGAAACCTATGCCGTAGATACGCAGTATTTT.